This TCR beta chain originates from a study of post-analysis software for immune sequencing data. Study background: Relapsing-remitting, secondary progressive and progressive-relapsing multiple sclerosis were all included among the disease courses. Study-wide results and caveats: Relative to controls, patients had five TRBV segments at higher frequency, with TRBV5-6, TRBV5-1 and TRBV20-1 among these. F measure showed strong co-clustering of same-batch samples.

With V trimmed by 4 bases and J by 0 bases, 6 bases remained unmatched. Germline V CDR1 and CDR2: SGHRS, YFSETQ. This CDR3 region has 16 residues. Unique molecular identifiers had been added to the TCR beta cDNA libraries. T cells, roughly 1 to 10 million of them, yielded approximately 500,000 cDNA molecules. TCRdb re-derived calls from the PCR reads in MiXCR, one entry per CDR3 protein. The repertoire has a few hundred thousand distinct CDR3 sequences, around 37% of them found once; the top ten carry roughly 13%. On this clonotype itself: The antigen remains undetermined.

The chain recombines TRBV5-1 with TRBJ2-4; 8 bases line up with TRBD1. The sequence came from a girl aged 10-17 years with multiple sclerosis. Input material: blood. The DNA of the CDR3 is TGCGCCAGCAGCATAGACAGGGGAGTAGCCAAAAACATTCAGTACTTC. Translating it yields CASSIDRGVAKNIQYF. The full variable domain, with the rest looked up from reference TRBV5-1 and TRBJ2-4, is KAGVTQTPRYLIKTRGQQVTLSCSPISGHRSVSWYQQTPGQGLQFLFEYFSETQRNKGNFPGRFSGRQFSNSRSEMNVSTLELGDSALYLCASSIDRGVAKNIQYFGAGTRLSVL.